Presented here are 32 T cell receptor beta chains from one specimen sequenced in a study of T cell repertoires in cytomegalovirus infection. MiXCR, applied by TCRdb to the reads, yields one record per CDR3 protein. The table has hundreds of thousands of distinct CDR3 sequences, 15% to 20% seen once. Sequencing was performed on PBMCs. All receptors derive from a human donor in good health (CMV status not recorded). Some clones in this sample may be carry-over from other donors' samples.

Many counts were recorded for this clonotype. This sequence joins TRBV7-2 and TRBJ1-2; 7 bases map to TRBD1. The germline V gene encodes CDR1 SGHTA and CDR2 FQGNSA. The CDR3 sequence is 18 residues long. V was pared by 5 bases and J by 0 bases, with 15 bases of the junction left unmatched. CDR3 sequence: CASSRRAGQRASNYGYTF. In DNA, the CDR3 is TGTGCCAGCAGCCGACGCGCGGGACAGCGAGCGTCTAACTATGGCTACACCTTC. Full variable domain (remainder filled in from reference TRBV7-2 and TRBJ1-2): GAGVSQSPSNKVTEKGKDVELRCDPISGHTALYWYRQSLGQGLEFLIYFQGNSAPDKSGLPSDRFSAERTGGSVSTLTIQRTQQEDSAVYLCASSRRAGQRASNYGYTFGSGTRLTVV.

This clonotype was seen at least ten times. This chain links TRBV11-2 with TRBJ2-7; 7 bases match TRBD1. CDR1 and CDR2 (germline): SGHAT, FQNNGV. Germline trimming cut 1 base from V and 5 bases from J; bases unmatched to any gene: 5. This CDR3 is 14 amino acids long. For the CDR3, the DNA is TGTGCCAGCAGCTTAGGTCAGGGGGTCGACGAGCAGTACTTC. The encoded protein is CASSLGQGVDEQYF.

This clonotype has just a few counts. The chain recombines TRBV28 with TRBJ2-5; a weak D match, TRBD1 (6 bases). The V gene's germline CDR1 is MDHEN and CDR2 SYDVKM. V lost 6 bases to trimming and J lost 5 bases, with 31 bases between them. This CDR3 contains 19 residues. CDR3 in amino acids: CASSYLPFSGTPYEETQYF. The CDR3 DNA reads TGTGCCAGCAGCTACCTCCCCTTCTCTGGGACACCCTACGAGGAGACCCAGTACTTC.

This clonotype has at least ten counts. This rearrangement joins TRBV12-3 or TRBV12-4 to TRBJ1-2; tentatively, D is TRBD1 (5 bases). CDR3 size: 14 residues. The germline V and J ends were trimmed by 2 bases and 4 bases, with 11 bases remaining between them. Here the CDR3 reads CASSLQGEGYGYTF. The DNA of the CDR3 is TGTGCCAGCAGTTTACAGGGAGAGGGCTATGGCTACACCTTC.

This clonotype was seen a handful of times. Written as DNA, the CDR3 is TGTGCCAGCAGTGTGGGGACAGGCGGGCGATATAATTATGGCTACACCTTC. It is translated as CASSVGTGGRYNYGYTF. V usage is TRBV2 and J usage is TRBJ1-2, with 8 nucleotides matching TRBD1. Germline trimming cut 4 bases from V and 5 bases from J; bases unmatched to any gene: 15. This CDR3 has 17 residues. CDR1 SNHLY and CDR2 FYNNEI come from the germline V gene. The whole variable domain, filled in from reference TRBV2 and TRBJ1-2, reads EPEVTQTPSHQVTQMGQEVILRCVPISNHLYFYWYRQILGQKVEFLVSFYNNEISEKSEIFDDQFSVERPDGSNFTLKIRSTKLEDSAMYFCASSVGTGGRYNYGYTFGSGTRLTVV.

This rearrangement joins TRBV12-5 to TRBJ2-2; 7 nucleotides agree with TRBD1. Germline V gene lookup returns CDR1 LGHNT and CDR2 FRNRAP. The trim removed 5 bases at V and 1 base at J, leaving 4 bases unmatched. The CDR3 consists of 15 residues. CDR3 region: CASGPRTGNTGELFF. CDR3 coding DNA: TGTGCTAGTGGTCCGAGGACAGGGAACACCGGGGAGCTGTTTTTT.

As regards this clonotype: Mismatch with germline at one junction end may stem from a read error. This chain uses TRBV4-1 with TRBJ2-6, with TRBD2 as a possible D gene (6 bases). Germline lookup yields CDR1 MGHRA and CDR2 YSYEKL. This CDR3 is 13 amino acids long. For the CDR3, the DNA is TGCGCCAGCAGCCATGGCGGGGCCAAAGTCCTGACTTTC. It translates to CASSHGGAKVLTF.

This clonotype has at least ten counts. This chain joins TRBV7-6 and TRBJ2-1, with 7 nucleotides matching TRBD1. Losses at the gene ends were 2 bases for V and 4 bases for J; bases not matched to a gene: 5. CDR1 is SGHVS and CDR2 is FNYEAQ in the germline V gene. CDR3 length: 15 amino acids. The CDR3 protein is CASSLSGTVYNEQFF. As DNA, the CDR3 is TGTGCCAGCAGCTTATCCGGGACAGTATACAATGAGCAGTTCTTC.

The table lists this clonotype with many counts. The genes are TRBV28 and TRBJ1-6; TRBD1 matches at 7 bases. V dropped 6 bases and J dropped 7; count of bases not matched to a gene: 6. This CDR3 is 14 amino acids long. Germline assignment: CDR1 MDHEN and CDR2 SYDVKM. CDR3 sequence (DNA): TGTGCCAGCAGCCGACAGGGACGGAATTCACCCCTCCACTTT. Its protein is CASSRQGRNSPLHF.

The CDR3 spells CASKFGGSYEQYF. DNA of the CDR3: TGTGCCAGCAAGTTCGGGGGGAGCTACGAGCAGTACTTC. The chain uses TRBV28 and TRBJ2-7; 7 positions agree with TRBD2. Germline lookup yields CDR1 MDHEN and CDR2 SYDVKM. The CDR3 has 13 residues. The V gene end was trimmed by 7 bases and the J gene end by 3 bases; junction bases not matched to a gene: 6.

This clonotype was observed a single time. The rearrangement joins TRBV24-1 to TRBJ2-3; D remains unclear. The germline CDR1 and CDR2 sequences are KGHDR and SFDVKD. The CDR3 spans 12 residues. V lost 3 bases and J lost 3, with 3 bases in between. The DNA of the CDR3 is TGTGCCACCAGTGATCGGACAGATACGCAGTATTTT. This encodes CATSDRTDTQYF.

This clonotype came up a few times. V gene TRBV20-1 combines with J gene TRBJ2-5; 12 positions match TRBD2. Trimming removed 3 bases from V and 4 bases from J; junction bases left unmatched: 9. CDR3 size: 16 residues. CDR1 and CDR2 (germline): DFQATT, SNEGSKA (reference sequence). The CDR3 region is CSARLSSGGVPETQYF. In DNA form, the CDR3 reads TGCAGTGCTAGGTTGTCTAGCGGGGGGGTCCCAGAGACCCAGTACTTC.

This clonotype was recorded a few times. The chain carries TRBV4-3 and TRBJ1-5, with D uncertain. In germline, CDR1 is LGHNA, CDR2 YSLEER. This CDR3 is built from 16 residues. The V and J ends lost 1 base and 0 bases respectively, with 10 bases between them. The CDR3 loop is CASSQVLGDSNQPQHF. CDR3 nucleotides: TGCGCCAGCAGCCAAGTTTTGGGAGATAGCAATCAGCCCCAGCATTTT.

This chain's CDR3 is CASRGRRTGPSGNTIYF. CDR3 sequence (DNA): TGTGCCAGCAGAGGGAGACGGACAGGACCCTCTGGAAACACCATATATTTT. The chain uses TRBV2 and TRBJ1-3; 7 bases fit TRBD1. There are 17 residues in the CDR3. With V trimmed by 6 bases and J by 0 bases, 11 bases remained unmatched. CDR1 is SNHLY, CDR2 FYNNEI, per germline.

J is TRBJ2-2 and V is TRBV10-2; D remains unclear. Germline CDR1 WSHSY, CDR2 SAAADI. Between the trimmed V and J ends, which lost 3 bases and 1 base, there was a span of 6 bases. The CDR3 length is 14 residues. The CDR3 nucleotides read TGCGCCAGCAGTGATATGCGGAACACCGGGGAGCTGTTTTTT. Translation gives CASSDMRNTGELFF.

The chain links TRBV24-1 to TRBJ1-2; 9 bases map to TRBD1. Germline V gene lookup returns CDR1 KGHDR and CDR2 SFDVKD. CDR3 size: 14 residues. Trimming cost V 2 bases and J 6 bases; bases outside gene matches: 3. The CDR3, as DNA: TGTGCCACCAGTGATTCGGGACAGGGAGATGGCTACACCTTC. Its translation is CATSDSGQGDGYTF.

This clonotype was recorded at least ten times. The chain joins TRBV7-2 to TRBJ1-1; TRBD1 aligns across 7 bases. J gave up 4 bases and V 5 bases, and 10 bases lay outside the gene matches. Germline CDR1 and CDR2: SGHTA and FQGNSA. This CDR3 region has 15 residues. CDR3 in DNA: TGTGCCAGCAGCGCCCGACAGGGCGCCGGCACTGAAGCTTTCTTT. Residues: CASSARQGAGTEAFF. Full variable domain (rest looked up from reference TRBV7-2 and TRBJ1-1): GAGVSQSPSNKVTEKGKDVELRCDPISGHTALYWYRQSLGQGLEFLIYFQGNSAPDKSGLPSDRFSAERTGGSVSTLTIQRTQQEDSAVYLCASSARQGAGTEAFFGQGTRLTVV.

V is TRBV15 and J is TRBJ2-5; 9 nucleotides agree with TRBD1. The ends lost 3 bases at V and 5 bases at J; junction bases unmatched: 4. Germline CDR1 LNHNV, CDR2 YYDKDF (reference sequence). The CDR3 contains 14 residues. The CDR3 region is CATSRDRGTETQYF. CDR3 nucleotides: TGTGCCACCAGCAGGGACAGGGGAACGGAGACCCAGTACTTC.

CDR3 sequence: CASSFGGVGGYTF. CDR3 sequence (DNA): TGTGCCAGCAGTTTCGGGGGGGTGGGAGGCTACACCTTC. The gene calls are TRBV12-3 or TRBV12-4 and TRBJ1-2; tentatively, D is TRBD1 (5 bases). This CDR3 has 13 residues. Trimming removed 3 bases at V and 8 bases at J, with 13 bases between.

This clonotype was recorded many times. This chain uses TRBV6-1 with TRBJ1-6, with a possible D match to TRBD1 (6 bases). CDR1 is MNHNS and CDR2 is SASEGT in the germline V gene. CDR3 length equals 17 residues. The V end lost 4 bases, the J end lost 7 bases, and 20 bases lay between the germline ends. This chain's CDR3 is CASSVRRGTESNSPLHF. The CDR3 DNA reads as TGTGCCAGCAGTGTCCGAAGGGGGACCGAGTCAAATTCACCCCTCCACTTT.

This clonotype was counted a few times. The rearrangement uses TRBV5-1 and TRBJ2-3; D gene unclear. The V gene lost 1 base and the J gene lost 0 bases, with 6 bases spanning the gap. This CDR3 is 14 amino acids long. Germline CDR1 is SGHRS and CDR2 is YFSETQ. The CDR3 sequence is CASSLLPSTDTQYF. CDR3 DNA: TGCGCCAGCAGCTTGTTGCCTAGCACAGATACGCAGTATTTT.

This clonotype was detected only a few times. This chain uses TRBV12-3 or TRBV12-4 with TRBJ2-1; D may match TRBD1 or TRBD2 (7 bases each). The V end was cut by 8 bases, the J end by 7 bases, with 24 bases between. The CDR3 has 16 residues. CDR3: CASVSTGGGGTNEQFF. DNA of the CDR3: TGTGCCAGCGTCTCCACGGGGGGAGGGGGCACGAATGAGCAGTTCTTC.

The sample holds a few counts of this clonotype. The chain links TRBV5-1 to TRBJ1-1, with D tentatively TRBD1 (6 bases). The length of the CDR3 is 15 residues. The germline gives CDR1 SGHRS, CDR2 YFSETQ. Trimming shortened V by 0 bases and J by 4 bases, and 13 bases separated the two germline ends. This CDR3 reads CASSLGPGGATEAFF. As DNA, the CDR3 is TGCGCCAGCAGCTTGGGGCCCGGGGGCGCCACTGAAGCTTTCTTT.

The gene calls are TRBV7-2 and TRBJ2-7; D is undetermined. This CDR3 is built from 13 residues. V lost 1 base to trimming and J lost 4 bases, with 8 bases between them. Looked up from germline, CDR1 is SGHTA and CDR2 is FQGNSA. The CDR3: CASSLDWVYEQYF. For the CDR3, the DNA is TGTGCCAGCAGCTTAGATTGGGTTTACGAGCAGTACTTC.

This clonotype was seen many times. The rearrangement links TRBV28 to TRBJ1-1; no reliable D call. Deletions cut 7 bases from V and 1 base from J, with 10 bases between. Germline V CDR1 and CDR2: MDHEN, SYDVKM. There are 13 residues in the CDR3. CDR3 region: CASTLERNTEAFF. The DNA of the CDR3 is TGTGCCAGCACCTTGGAACGGAACACTGAAGCTTTCTTT.

This clonotype was detected many times. The V call is TRBV12-3 or TRBV12-4, the J call TRBJ2-5; 9 bases align to TRBD1. This CDR3 has 15 residues. Trimming at V came to 7 bases and at J to 2 bases, leaving 8 bases not matched to a gene. The CDR3 loop reads CASTHTGQGQETQYF. The CDR3 bases are TGTGCCAGCACTCACACGGGACAGGGACAAGAGACCCAGTACTTC.

The chain has TRBV27 and TRBJ1-2, with a weak D call TRBD1 (6 bases). V lost 3 bases and J lost 6, with 8 bases in between. Germline-derived CDR1 and CDR2 are MNHEY and SMNVEV (reference sequence). The CDR3 runs to 12 residues. The DNA of the CDR3 is TGTGCCAGCAGTTTTGCAGGGGATGGCTACACCTTC. Its translation is CASSFAGDGYTF.

This clonotype is a singleton in its sample. The chain joins TRBV15 to TRBJ2-7; 9 bases align to TRBD1. From germline, CDR1 is LNHNV and CDR2 YYDKDF (reference sequence). The CDR3 loop spans 16 amino acids. J was trimmed by 4 bases and V by 0 bases; bases with no gene match: 7. CDR3 in amino acids: CATSRDLAGQGYEQYF. The CDR3 nucleotides are TGTGCCACCAGCAGAGATCTTGCGGGACAGGGATACGAGCAGTACTTC.

In its sample, this clonotype was seen a few times. J is TRBJ2-7 and V is TRBV28, with 9 bases aligning to TRBD1. V was clipped by 7 bases and J by 3 bases; unmatched bases: 10. This CDR3 contains 15 residues. The germline gives CDR1 MDHEN, CDR2 SYDVKM. CDR3 sequence reads: CASTSEGTGYYEQYF. DNA for the CDR3: TGTGCCAGCACTTCAGAAGGGACAGGGTACTACGAGCAGTACTTC. The whole variable domain, filled in from reference TRBV28 and TRBJ2-7, reads DVKVTQSSRYLVKRTGEKVFLECVQDMDHENMFWYRQDPGLGLRLIYFSYDVKMKEKGDIPEGYSVSREKKERFSLILESASTNQTSMYLCASTSEGTGYYEQYFGPGTRLTVT.

This clonotype was observed at least ten times. The chain uses TRBV7-2 and TRBJ1-1, with D possibly being TRBD1 (5 bases). Germline V lookup: CDR1 SGHTA, CDR2 FQGNSA. There are 16 residues in the CDR3. V lost 4 bases, J lost 4 bases, and 19 bases lay in between. This chain's CDR3 is CASSSRRQYMLTEAFF. The CDR3 nucleotides are TGTGCCAGCAGCTCACGACGACAGTATATGCTCACTGAAGCTTTCTTT.

This sequence joins TRBV10-3 and TRBJ2-1; TRBD2 is a possible D gene (5 bases). In germline, CDR1 is ENHRY, CDR2 SYGVKD. The CDR3 length is 16 residues. V was shortened by 0 bases and J by 4 bases, with 13 bases between the two germline ends. The CDR3 is CAISESGESLYNEQFF. The DNA of the CDR3 is TGTGCCATCAGTGAGTCCGGGGAATCCCTTTACAATGAGCAGTTCTTC.

This clonotype was counted many times. The rearrangement joins TRBV19 to TRBJ1-4; 8 bases match TRBD1. CDR3 length: 15 amino acids. Germline V gene sequence: CDR1 LNHDA, CDR2 SQIVND (reference sequence). With 5 bases clipped from V and 5 bases from J, the junction kept 7 bases outside the gene matches. The CDR3 coding sequence is TGTGCCAGTAGTTACCGGGACAGGAAGAATGAAAAACTGTTTTTT. Amino acid sequence: CASSYRDRKNEKLFF. Complete variable domain (other parts from reference TRBV19 and TRBJ1-4): DGGITQSPKYLFRKEGQNVTLSCEQNLNHDAMYWYRQDPGQGLRLIYYSQIVNDFQKGDIAEGYSVSREKKESFPLTVTSAQKNPTAFYLCASSYRDRKNEKLFFGSGTQLSVL.